Sequencing of this T cell receptor (beta chain) was carried out in a study of OX40 agonist ivuxolimab in advanced cancers. A history of autoimmune disease or systemic immunosuppression excluded patients. The data were produced by immunoSEQ multiplex PCR, yet TCRdb's version contains in-frame clones alone and is incomplete. Among under 95,000 clones listed, roughly 93% were seen once. The CDR3 runs to 13 residues. Per the germline V gene, CDR1 is MGHRA and CDR2 is YSYEKL. Trimming stripped 1 base from V and 10 bases from J, with 11 bases between. The sequence came from an adult with an advanced solid tumor such as melanoma, head and neck, liver or kidney cancer. This sample comprised CD4+ or CD8+ T cells sorted from blood, obtained in a trial of the OX40 agonist ivuxolimab. This sequence joins TRBV4-1 and TRBJ2-1; TRBD2 might be the D (6 bases). The CDR3, as DNA: TGCGCCAGCAGCCAAGCGCTCGGGGGAGAGCAGTTCTTC. Encoded protein: CASSQALGGEQFF.